This TCR beta chain stems from a study of post-analysis software for immune sequencing data. Study overall: As for disease course, relapsing-remitting, secondary progressive and progressive-relapsing multiple sclerosis were all included. Study-wide findings and caveats: F measure showed strong co-clustering of same-batch samples. Controls showed significantly higher normalized Chao1 diversity than did multiple sclerosis patients.

Unique molecular identifiers were present in the TCR beta cDNA libraries. Some 500,000 cDNA molecules were obtained per 1 to 10 million input T cells. One entry per CDR3 protein results from TCRdb running MiXCR on the PCR reads. The table includes fewer than 700,000 distinct CDR3 sequences, around 47% detected once. A word on this clonotype: The antigen is undetermined.

The origin of this receptor is a girl aged 5 to 17 with multiple sclerosis. Sequenced sample: blood.

CDR3 in DNA: TGTGCCTGGAACCCGACGGCCCCCTATGGCTACACCTTC. It specifies CAWNPTAPYGYTF. The chain links TRBV30 to TRBJ1-2; no reliable D call. Germline V gene data show CDR1 as GTSNPN and CDR2 as SVGIG (reference sequence). This CDR3 region has 13 residues. V was clipped by 4 bases and J by 4 bases, with 13 bases between them. Complete variable domain (other parts from reference TRBV30 and TRBJ1-2): SQTIHQWPATLVQPVGSPLSLECTVEGTSNPNLYWYRQAAGRGLQLLFYSVGIGQISSEVPQNLSASRPQDRQFILSSKKLLLSDSGFYLCAWNPTAPYGYTFGSGTRLTVV.